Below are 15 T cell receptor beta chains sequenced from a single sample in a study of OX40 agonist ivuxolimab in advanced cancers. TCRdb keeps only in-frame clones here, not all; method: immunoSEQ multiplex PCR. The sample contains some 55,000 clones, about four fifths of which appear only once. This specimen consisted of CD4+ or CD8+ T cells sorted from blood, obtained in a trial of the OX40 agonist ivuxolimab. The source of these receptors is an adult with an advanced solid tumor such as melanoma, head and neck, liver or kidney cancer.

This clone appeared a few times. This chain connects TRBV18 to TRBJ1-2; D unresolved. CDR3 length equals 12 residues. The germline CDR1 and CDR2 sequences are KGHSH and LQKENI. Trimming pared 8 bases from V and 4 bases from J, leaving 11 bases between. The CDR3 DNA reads TGTGCCAGCACCGGAGGATCCTATGGCTACACCTTC. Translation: CASTGGSYGYTF.

The chain's CDR3 is CASSLVPLGTGNQPQHF. The CDR3 DNA reads as TGTGCCAGCAGCTTGGTGCCACTCGGGACAGGGAATCAGCCCCAGCATTTT. The chain couples TRBV5-8 to TRBJ1-5; TRBD1 aligns across 9 bases. The ends lost 0 bases at V and 4 bases at J; junction bases unmatched: 8. This CDR3 comprises 17 residues. Looked up from germline, CDR1 is SGHTS and CDR2 is YDEGEE. The whole variable domain, remainder taken from reference TRBV5-8 and TRBJ1-5, is EAGVTQSPTHLIKTRGQQATLRCSPISGHTSVYWYQQALGLGLQFLLWYDEGEERNRGNFPPRFSGRQFPNYSSELNVNALELEDSALYLCASSLVPLGTGNQPQHFGDGTRLSIL.

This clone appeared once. CDR3 amino acids: CAAGGRDKGGYTF. The DNA of the CDR3 is TGTGCCGCGGGGGGAAGGGATAAGGGTGGCTACACCTTC. This sequence joins TRBV6-5 and TRBJ1-2; perhaps TRBD1 as D (5 bases). V was shortened by 11 bases and J by 7 bases, with 20 bases between the two germline ends. The CDR3 totals 13 residues. Per germline, CDR1 MNHEY and CDR2 SVGAGI.

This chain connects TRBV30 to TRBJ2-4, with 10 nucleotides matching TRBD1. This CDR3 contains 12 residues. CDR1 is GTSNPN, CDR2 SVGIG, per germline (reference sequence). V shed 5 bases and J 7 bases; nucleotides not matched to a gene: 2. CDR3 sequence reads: CAWDRGQNIQYF. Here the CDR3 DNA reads TGTGCCTGGGACAGGGGGCAGAACATTCAGTACTTC. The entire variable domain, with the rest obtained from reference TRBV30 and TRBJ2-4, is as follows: SQTIHQWPATLVQPVGSPLSLECTVEGTSNPNLYWYRQAAGRGLQLLFYSVGIGQISSEVPQNLSASRPQDRQFILSSKKLLLSDSGFYLCAWDRGQNIQYFGAGTRLSVL.

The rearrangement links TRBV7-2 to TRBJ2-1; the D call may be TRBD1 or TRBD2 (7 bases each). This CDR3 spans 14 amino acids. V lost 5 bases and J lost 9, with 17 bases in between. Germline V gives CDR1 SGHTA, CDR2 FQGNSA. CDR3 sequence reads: CASSQRGGGSEQFF. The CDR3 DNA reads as TGTGCCAGCAGCCAGCGGGGAGGGGGCAGTGAGCAGTTCTTC.

The CDR3 nucleotides read TGTGCCAGCAGCTGGACAGGGGCGAACACTGAAGCTTTCTTT. Its translation: CASSWTGANTEAFF. V usage is TRBV7-8 and J usage is TRBJ1-1; 9 bases agree with TRBD1. The CDR3 is made up of 14 amino acids. Trimming took 4 bases from V and 1 from J; bases not matched to a gene: 1. Germline lookup yields CDR1 SGHVS and CDR2 FQNEAQ.

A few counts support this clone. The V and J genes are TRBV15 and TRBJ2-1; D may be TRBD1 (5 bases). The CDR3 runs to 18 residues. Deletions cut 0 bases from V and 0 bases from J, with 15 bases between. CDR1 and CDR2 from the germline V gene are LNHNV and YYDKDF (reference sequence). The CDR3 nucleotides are TGTGCCACCAGCAGAGATTATCCAGGTGACAGCTCCTACAATGAGCAGTTCTTC. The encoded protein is CATSRDYPGDSSYNEQFF.

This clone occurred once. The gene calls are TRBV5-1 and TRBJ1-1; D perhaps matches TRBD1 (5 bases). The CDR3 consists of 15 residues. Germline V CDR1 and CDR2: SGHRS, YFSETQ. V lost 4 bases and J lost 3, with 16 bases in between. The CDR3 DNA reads TGCGCCAGCAGCCCTAAGGCAGGGACGTACACTGAAGCTTTCTTT. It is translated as CASSPKAGTYTEAFF.

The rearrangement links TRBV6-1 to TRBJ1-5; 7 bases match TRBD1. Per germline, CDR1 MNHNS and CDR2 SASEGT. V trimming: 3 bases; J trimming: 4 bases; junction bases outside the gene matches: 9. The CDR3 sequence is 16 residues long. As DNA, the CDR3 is TGTGCCAGCAGTGACCGCCGACAGGGTTCGAATCAGCCCCAGCATTTT. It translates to CASSDRRQGSNQPQHF.

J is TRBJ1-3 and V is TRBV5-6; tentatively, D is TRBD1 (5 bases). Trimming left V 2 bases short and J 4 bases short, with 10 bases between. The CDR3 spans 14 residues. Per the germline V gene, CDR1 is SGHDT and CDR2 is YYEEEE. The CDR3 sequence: CASSLGVAGNTIYF. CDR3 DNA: TGTGCCAGCAGCTTAGGGGTGGCCGGAAACACCATATATTTT.

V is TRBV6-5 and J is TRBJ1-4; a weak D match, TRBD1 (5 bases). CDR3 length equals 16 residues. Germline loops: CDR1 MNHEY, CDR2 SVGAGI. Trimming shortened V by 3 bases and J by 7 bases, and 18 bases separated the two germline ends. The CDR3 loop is CASSYRRWDLSEKLFF. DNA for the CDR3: TGTGCCAGCAGTTATCGGCGTTGGGACCTAAGTGAAAAACTGTTTTTT.

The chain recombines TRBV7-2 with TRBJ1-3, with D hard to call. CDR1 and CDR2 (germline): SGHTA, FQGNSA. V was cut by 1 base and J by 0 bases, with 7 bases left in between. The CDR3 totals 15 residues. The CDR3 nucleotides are TGTGCCAGCAGCTTAGTACGGCCCTCTGGAAACACCATATATTTT. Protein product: CASSLVRPSGNTIYF.

This CDR3 is CASSLGLAAPYEQYF. For the CDR3, the DNA is TGTGCCAGCAGTTTAGGACTAGCGGCGCCCTACGAGCAGTACTTC. V and J are TRBV27 and TRBJ2-7, with 10 bases aligning to TRBD2. The CDR3 consists of 15 residues. Germline values: CDR1 MNHEY, CDR2 SMNVEV (reference sequence). V was pared by 2 bases and J by 2 bases, with 3 bases of the junction left unmatched.

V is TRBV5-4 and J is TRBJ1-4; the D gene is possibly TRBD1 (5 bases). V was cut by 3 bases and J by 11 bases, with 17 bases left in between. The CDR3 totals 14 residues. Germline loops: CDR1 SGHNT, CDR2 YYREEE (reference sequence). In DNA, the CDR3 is TGTGCCAGCAGCTCCGATGGGGCGTCGGGCAAACTGTTTTTT. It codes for CASSSDGASGKLFF.

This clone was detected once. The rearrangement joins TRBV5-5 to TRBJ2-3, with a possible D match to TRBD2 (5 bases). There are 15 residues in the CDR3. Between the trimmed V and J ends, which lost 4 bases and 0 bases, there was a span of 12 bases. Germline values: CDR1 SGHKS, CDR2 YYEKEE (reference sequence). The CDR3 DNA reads TGTGCCAGCAGCCAGAGCGGATCTAGCACAGATACGCAGTATTTT. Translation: CASSQSGSSTDTQYF. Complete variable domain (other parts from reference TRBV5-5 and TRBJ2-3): DAGVTQSPTHLIKTRGQQVTLRCSPISGHKSVSWYQQVLGQGPQFIFQYYEKEERGRGNFPDRFSARQFPNYSSELNVNALLLGDSALYLCASSQSGSSTDTQYFGPGTRLTVL.